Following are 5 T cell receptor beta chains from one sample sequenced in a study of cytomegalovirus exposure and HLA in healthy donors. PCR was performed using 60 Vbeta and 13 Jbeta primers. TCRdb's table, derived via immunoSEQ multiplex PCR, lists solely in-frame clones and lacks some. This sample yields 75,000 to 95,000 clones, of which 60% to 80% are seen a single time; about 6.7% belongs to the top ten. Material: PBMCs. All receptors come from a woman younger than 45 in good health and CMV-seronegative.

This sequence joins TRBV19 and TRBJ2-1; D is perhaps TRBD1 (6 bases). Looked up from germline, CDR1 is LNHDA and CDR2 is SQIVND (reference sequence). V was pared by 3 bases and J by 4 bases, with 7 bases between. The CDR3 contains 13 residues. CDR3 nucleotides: TGTGCCAGTAGTATCGGACAGTACAATGAGCAGTTCTTC. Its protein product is CASSIGQYNEQFF.

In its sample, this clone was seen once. CDR3 amino acids: CASSDSDRATDTQYF. Written as DNA, the CDR3 is TGTGCCAGCAGTGATTCCGACAGGGCCACAGATACGCAGTATTTT. J is TRBJ2-3 and V is TRBV6-4; 7 nucleotides agree with TRBD1. The J segment lost 2 bases and the V segment lost 3 bases, leaving 5 bases of the junction unmatched. The CDR3 length is 15 residues. The germline V gene encodes CDR1 MRHNA and CDR2 SNTAGT.

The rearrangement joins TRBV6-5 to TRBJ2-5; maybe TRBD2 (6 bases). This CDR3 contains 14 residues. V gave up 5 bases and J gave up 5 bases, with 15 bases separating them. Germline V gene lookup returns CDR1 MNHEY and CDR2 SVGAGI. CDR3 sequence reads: CASSPRIRGETQYF. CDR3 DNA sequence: TGTGCCAGCAGTCCCCGAATTCGGGGGGAGACCCAGTACTTC.

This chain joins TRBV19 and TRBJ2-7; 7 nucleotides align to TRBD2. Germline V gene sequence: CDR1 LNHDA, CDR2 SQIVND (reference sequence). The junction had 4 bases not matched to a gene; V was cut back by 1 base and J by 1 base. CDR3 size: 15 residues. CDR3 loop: CASSIGGSGSYEQYF. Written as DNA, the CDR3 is TGTGCCAGTAGTATAGGCGGGAGCGGGTCCTACGAGCAGTACTTC.

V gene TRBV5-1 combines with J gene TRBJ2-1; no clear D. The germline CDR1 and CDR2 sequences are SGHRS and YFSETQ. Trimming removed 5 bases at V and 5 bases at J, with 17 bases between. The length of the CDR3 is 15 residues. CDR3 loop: CASSSRRNFDNEQFF. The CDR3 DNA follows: TGCGCCAGCAGTTCCAGGCGAAACTTTGACAATGAGCAGTTCTTC.